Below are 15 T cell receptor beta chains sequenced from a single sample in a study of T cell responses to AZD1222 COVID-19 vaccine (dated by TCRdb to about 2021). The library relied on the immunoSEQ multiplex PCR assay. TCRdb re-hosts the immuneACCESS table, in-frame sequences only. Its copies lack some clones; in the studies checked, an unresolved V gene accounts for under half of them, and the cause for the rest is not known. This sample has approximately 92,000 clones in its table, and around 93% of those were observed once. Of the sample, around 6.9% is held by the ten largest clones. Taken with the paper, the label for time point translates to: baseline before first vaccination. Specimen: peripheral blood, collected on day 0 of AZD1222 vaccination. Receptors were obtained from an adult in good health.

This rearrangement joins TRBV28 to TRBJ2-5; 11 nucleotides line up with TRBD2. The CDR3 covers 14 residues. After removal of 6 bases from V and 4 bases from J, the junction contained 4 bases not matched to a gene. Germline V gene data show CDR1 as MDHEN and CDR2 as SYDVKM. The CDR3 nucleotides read TGTGCCAGCAGGACTAGCGGGACGGGAGAGACCCAGTACTTC. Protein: CASRTSGTGETQYF.

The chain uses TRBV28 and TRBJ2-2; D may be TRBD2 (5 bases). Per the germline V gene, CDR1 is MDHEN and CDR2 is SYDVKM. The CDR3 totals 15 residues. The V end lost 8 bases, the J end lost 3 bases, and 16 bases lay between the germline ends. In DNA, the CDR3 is TGTGCCAGCGACGACGCGGGTATCGACACCGGGGAGCTGTTTTTT. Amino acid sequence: CASDDAGIDTGELFF.

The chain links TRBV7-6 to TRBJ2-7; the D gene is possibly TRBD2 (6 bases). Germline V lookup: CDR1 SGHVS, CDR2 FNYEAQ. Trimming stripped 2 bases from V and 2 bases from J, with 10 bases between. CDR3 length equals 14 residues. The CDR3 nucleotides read TGTGCCAGCAGCTTAATCTCGGGGGCCTACGAGCAGTACTTC. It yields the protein CASSLISGAYEQYF.

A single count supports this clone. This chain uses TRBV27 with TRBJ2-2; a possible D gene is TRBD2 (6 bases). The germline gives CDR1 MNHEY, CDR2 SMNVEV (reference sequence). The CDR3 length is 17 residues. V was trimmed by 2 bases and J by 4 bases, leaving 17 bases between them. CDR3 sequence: CASSLGPHGSGTGELFF. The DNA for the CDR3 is TGTGCCAGCAGTTTAGGCCCACACGGGAGTGGCACCGGGGAGCTGTTTTTT.

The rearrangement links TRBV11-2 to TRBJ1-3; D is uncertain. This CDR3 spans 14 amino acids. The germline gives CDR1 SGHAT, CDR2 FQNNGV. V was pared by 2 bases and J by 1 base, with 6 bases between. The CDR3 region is CASSLMASGNTIYF. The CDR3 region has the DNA TGTGCCAGCAGCTTAATGGCATCTGGAAACACCATATATTTT.

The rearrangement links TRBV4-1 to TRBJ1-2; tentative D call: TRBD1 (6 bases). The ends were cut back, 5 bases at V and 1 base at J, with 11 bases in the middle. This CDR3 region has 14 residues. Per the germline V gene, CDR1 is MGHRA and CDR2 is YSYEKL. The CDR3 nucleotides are TGCGCCAGCAGCACCGACAGGATTAACTATGGCTACACCTTC. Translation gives CASSTDRINYGYTF.

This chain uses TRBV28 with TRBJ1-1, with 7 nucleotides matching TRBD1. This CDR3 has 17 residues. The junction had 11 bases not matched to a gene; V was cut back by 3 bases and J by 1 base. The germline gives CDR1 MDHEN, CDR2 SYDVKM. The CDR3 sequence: CASSFPNDRQGNTEAFF. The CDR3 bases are TGTGCCAGCAGTTTCCCAAATGACCGACAGGGGAACACTGAAGCTTTCTTT.

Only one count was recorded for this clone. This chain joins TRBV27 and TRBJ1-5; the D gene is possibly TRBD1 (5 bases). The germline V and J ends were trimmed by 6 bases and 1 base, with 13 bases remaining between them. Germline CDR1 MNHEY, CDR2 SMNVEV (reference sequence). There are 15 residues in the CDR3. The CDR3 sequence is CASRVGTESNQPQHF. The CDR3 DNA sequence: TGTGCCAGCAGGGTCGGGACGGAAAGCAATCAGCCCCAGCATTTT.

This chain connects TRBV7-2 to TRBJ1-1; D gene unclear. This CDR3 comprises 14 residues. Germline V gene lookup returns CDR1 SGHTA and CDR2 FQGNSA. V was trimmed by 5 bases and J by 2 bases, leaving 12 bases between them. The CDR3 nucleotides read TGTGCCAGCAGCCCAGAGGCAAAAAACACTGAAGCTTTCTTT. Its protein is CASSPEAKNTEAFF. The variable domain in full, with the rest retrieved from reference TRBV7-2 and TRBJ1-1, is GAGVSQSPSNKVTEKGKDVELRCDPISGHTALYWYRQSLGQGLEFLIYFQGNSAPDKSGLPSDRFSAERTGGSVSTLTIQRTQQEDSAVYLCASSPEAKNTEAFFGQGTRLTVV.

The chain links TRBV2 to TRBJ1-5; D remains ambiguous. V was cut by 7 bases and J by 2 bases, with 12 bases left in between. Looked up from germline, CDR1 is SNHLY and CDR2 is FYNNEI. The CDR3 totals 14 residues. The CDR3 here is CASKMGLGNQPQHF. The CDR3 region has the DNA TGTGCCAGCAAAATGGGGTTGGGCAATCAGCCCCAGCATTTT.

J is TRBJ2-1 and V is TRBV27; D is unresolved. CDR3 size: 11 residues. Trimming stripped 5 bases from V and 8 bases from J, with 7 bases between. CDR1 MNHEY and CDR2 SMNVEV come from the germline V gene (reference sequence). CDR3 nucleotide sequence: TGTGCCAGCAGTGGATCGGATGAGCAGTTCTTC. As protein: CASSGSDEQFF.

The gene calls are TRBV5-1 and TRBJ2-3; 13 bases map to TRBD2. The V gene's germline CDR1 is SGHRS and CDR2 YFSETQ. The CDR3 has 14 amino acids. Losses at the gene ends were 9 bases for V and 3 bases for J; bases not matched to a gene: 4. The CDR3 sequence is CATATSGRTDTQYF. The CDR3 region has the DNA TGCGCCACCGCGACTAGCGGGAGGACAGATACGCAGTATTTT.

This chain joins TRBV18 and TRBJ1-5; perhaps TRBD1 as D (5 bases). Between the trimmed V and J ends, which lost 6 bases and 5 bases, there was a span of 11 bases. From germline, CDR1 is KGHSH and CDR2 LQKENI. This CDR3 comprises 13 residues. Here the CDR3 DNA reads TGTGCCAGCTCGGGGCAGGACCATCAGCCCCAGCATTTT. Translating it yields CASSGQDHQPQHF. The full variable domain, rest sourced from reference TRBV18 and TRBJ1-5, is NAGVMQNPRHLVRRRGQEARLRCSPMKGHSHVYWYRQLPEEGLKFMVYLQKENIIDESGMPKERFSAEFPKEGPSILRIQQVVRGDSAAYFCASSGQDHQPQHFGDGTRLSIL.

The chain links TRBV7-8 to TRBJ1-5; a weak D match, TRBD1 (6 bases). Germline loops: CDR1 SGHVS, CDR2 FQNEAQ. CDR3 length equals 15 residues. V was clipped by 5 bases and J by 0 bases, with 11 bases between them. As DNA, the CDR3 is TGTGCCAGCAGCCTAGGGGGATATAGCAATCAGCCCCAGCATTTT. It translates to CASSLGGYSNQPQHF.

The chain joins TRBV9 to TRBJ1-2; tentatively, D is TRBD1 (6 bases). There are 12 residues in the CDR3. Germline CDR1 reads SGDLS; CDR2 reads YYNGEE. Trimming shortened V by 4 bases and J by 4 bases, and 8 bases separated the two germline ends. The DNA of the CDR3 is TGTGCCAGCAGCATACAGGGCTATGGCTACACCTTC. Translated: CASSIQGYGYTF. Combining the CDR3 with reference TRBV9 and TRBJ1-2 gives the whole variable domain DSGVTQTPKHLITATGQRVTLRCSPRSGDLSVYWYQQSLDQGLQFLIQYYNGEERAKGNILERFSAQQFPDLHSELNLSSLELGDSALYFCASSIQGYGYTFGSGTRLTVV.